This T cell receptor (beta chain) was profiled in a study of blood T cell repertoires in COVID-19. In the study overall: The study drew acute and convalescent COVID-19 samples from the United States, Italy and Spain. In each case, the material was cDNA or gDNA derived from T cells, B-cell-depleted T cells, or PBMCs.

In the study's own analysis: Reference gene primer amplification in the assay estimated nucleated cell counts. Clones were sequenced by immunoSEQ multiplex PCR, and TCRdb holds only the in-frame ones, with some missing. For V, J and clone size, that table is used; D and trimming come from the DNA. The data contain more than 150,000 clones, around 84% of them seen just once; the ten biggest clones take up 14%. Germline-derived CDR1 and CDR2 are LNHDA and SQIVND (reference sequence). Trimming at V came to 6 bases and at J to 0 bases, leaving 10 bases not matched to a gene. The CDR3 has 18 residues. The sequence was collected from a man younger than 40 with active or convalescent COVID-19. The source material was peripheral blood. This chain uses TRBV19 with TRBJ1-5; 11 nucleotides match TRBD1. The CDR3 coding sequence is TGTGCCAGTAGCGTCCGGGACAGGGGGTCATATAGCAATCAGCCCCAGCATTTT. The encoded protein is CASSVRDRGSYSNQPQHF. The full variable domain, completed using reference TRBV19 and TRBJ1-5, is DGGITQSPKYLFRKEGQNVTLSCEQNLNHDAMYWYRQDPGQGLRLIYYSQIVNDFQKGDIAEGYSVSREKKESFPLTVTSAQKNPTAFYLCASSVRDRGSYSNQPQHFGDGTRLSIL.